This passage covers 27 T cell receptor beta chains from one sample sequenced in a study of T cells after yellow fever vaccination (dated by TCRdb to between 2018 and 2021). Library generation was performed with 5' RACE. TCRdb lists the instrument as Illumina HiSeq 2500. TCRdb itself trimmed the public reads at Q25 with fastp, ran MiXCR and retained productive beta chains. Every entry covers one CDR3 protein and lists the most common genes and DNA from its rows. The sample table contains 100,000 to 150,000 distinct CDR3 sequences; only one count was recorded for about 7.2% of them. The top ten clonotypes cover roughly 2.5% of the sample. Taken with the paper, the label for treatment or condition translates to: live attenuated yellow fever vaccine strain. The input for sequencing was CD4+ T cells sorted from PBMCs, taken 45 days after the first yellow fever vaccination. All receptors derive from a man aged 18 to 30 who received the YFV17D yellow fever vaccine.

Details on this clonotype: At one of its ends the junction is not consistent with the germline gene, which may arise from a read error. The V and J genes are TRBV11-2 and TRBJ2-1; D remains unclear. The CDR3 contains 13 residues. Germline CDR1 reads SGHAT; CDR2 reads FQNNGV. CDR3 bases: TGTGTCAGCAGTCAGCATTGGCGCCCTGAGCAGTTCTTC. This gives the protein CVSSQHWRPEQFF.

This clonotype was recorded many times. The chain links TRBV7-3 to TRBJ1-1; D remains ambiguous. The V end lost 2 bases, the J end lost 3 bases, and 10 bases lay between the germline ends. The length of the CDR3 is 14 residues. Germline-derived CDR1 and CDR2 are SGHTA and FQGTGA. CDR3 coding DNA: TGTGCCAGCAGCTTACAGTTTGGGGACACTGAAGCTTTCTTT. Translating gives CASSLQFGDTEAFF.

This clonotype has a count of ten or more. The chain employs TRBV20-1 and TRBJ2-5; D is perhaps TRBD1 (7 bases). V was clipped by 3 bases and J by 5 bases, with 16 bases between them. This CDR3 comprises 14 residues. From germline, CDR1 is DFQATT and CDR2 SNEGSKA (reference sequence). This CDR3 is CSARSGGGWETQYF. The CDR3 region has the DNA TGCAGTGCTAGGTCAGGAGGGGGCTGGGAGACCCAGTACTTC.

This clonotype was found many times. The chain has TRBV7-2 and TRBJ2-1, with TRBD2 matching over 8 bases. The CDR3 is 15 amino acids. V lost 2 bases and J lost 2; bases outside the gene matches: 2. In germline, CDR1 is SGHTA, CDR2 FQGNSA. The CDR3 sequence: CASSLKTSAYNEQFF. The CDR3, as DNA: TGTGCCAGCAGCTTAAAGACTAGCGCCTACAATGAGCAGTTCTTC.

This clonotype was observed at least ten times. The rearrangement links TRBV7-3 to TRBJ2-5; no clear D. CDR1 is SGHTA and CDR2 is FQGTGA in the germline V gene. The CDR3 sequence is 13 residues long. The germline V and J ends were trimmed by 8 bases and 5 bases, with 15 bases remaining between them. The CDR3 bases are TGTGCCAGCTCCCCGCACATGGCGGAGACCCAGTACTTC. It yields the protein CASSPHMAETQYF.

CDR3 residues: CASSLGAGTYYEQYF. The CDR3, as DNA: TGCGCCAGCAGCCTGGGCGCCGGGACTTACTACGAGCAGTACTTC. The rearrangement joins TRBV5-1 to TRBJ2-7; D might be TRBD2 (6 bases). The length of the CDR3 is 15 residues. V lost 4 bases, J lost 3 bases, and 17 bases lay in between. CDR1 SGHRS and CDR2 YFSETQ come from the germline V gene. The complete variable domain, with remaining parts taken from reference TRBV5-1 and TRBJ2-7, reads KAGVTQTPRYLIKTRGQQVTLSCSPISGHRSVSWYQQTPGQGLQFLFEYFSETQRNKGNFPGRFSGRQFSNSRSEMNVSTLELGDSALYLCASSLGAGTYYEQYFGPGTRLTVT.

This chain uses TRBV14 with TRBJ1-4, with D unresolved. CDR1 and CDR2 from the germline V gene are SGHDN and FVKESK. V was pared by 0 bases and J by 8 bases, with 19 bases between. This CDR3 has 17 residues. The CDR3 sequence: CASSQDTPGRVEEKLFF. The CDR3 bases are TGTGCCAGCAGCCAAGATACCCCCGGCAGAGTAGAGGAAAAACTGTTTTTT.

This clonotype has a count of ten or more. The rearrangement uses TRBV11-2 and TRBJ2-7, with 7 positions matching TRBD1. Germline V gene lookup returns CDR1 SGHAT and CDR2 FQNNGV. CDR3 size: 15 residues. J lost 7 bases, V lost 2 bases, and 11 bases had no gene match. The CDR3 DNA sequence: TGTGCCAGCAGCTTATATCGTGACAGGGCTCGGGAGCAGTACTTC. Encoded protein: CASSLYRDRAREQYF.

At least ten counts were recorded for this clonotype. The gene calls are TRBV7-3 and TRBJ2-1; weak D call: TRBD1 (6 bases). This CDR3 comprises 15 residues. Between the trimmed V and J ends, which lost 5 bases and 3 bases, there was a span of 14 bases. CDR1 SGHTA and CDR2 FQGTGA come from the germline V gene. The CDR3 region is CASSRSPDSYNEQFF. CDR3 nucleotide sequence: TGTGCCAGCAGCCGATCCCCGGACAGCTACAATGAGCAGTTCTTC.

This clonotype was observed at least ten times. The V gene is TRBV12-3 or TRBV12-4, the J gene TRBJ2-4; TRBD1 or TRBD2 may be the D gene (5 bases each). V shed 8 bases and J shed 6 bases, with 17 bases lying between them. This CDR3 contains 14 residues. The CDR3 nucleotides are TGTGCCAGCCGAACGACCGGGGCCGGAAACATTCAGTACTTC. It yields the protein CASRTTGAGNIQYF.

This clonotype was seen ten or more times. V is TRBV6-1 and J is TRBJ2-3, with D unresolved. CDR1 is MNHNS, CDR2 SASEGT, per germline. The V and J ends lost 6 bases and 3 bases respectively, with 13 bases between them. CDR3 length: 14 amino acids. CDR3 bases: TGTGCCAGCAGCCCCCGCGGTGGGACAGATACGCAGTATTTT. Protein product: CASSPRGGTDTQYF.

This clonotype was recorded at least ten times. This chain joins TRBV30 and TRBJ2-3; D is unclear. V was shortened by 1 base and J by 2 bases, with 10 bases between the two germline ends. The CDR3 has 14 residues. The germline V gene encodes CDR1 GTSNPN and CDR2 SVGIG (reference sequence). DNA of the CDR3: TGTGCCTGGAGTGAGGCTATCTCCACAGATACGCAGTATTTT. It is translated as CAWSEAISTDTQYF.

V and J are TRBV7-6 and TRBJ2-4; possible D gene TRBD2, 7 bases. Trimming stripped 2 bases from V and 7 bases from J, with 18 bases between. Germline V CDR1 and CDR2: SGHVS, FNYEAQ. The length of the CDR3 is 16 residues. CDR3 DNA: TGTGCCAGCAGCTTATTCCCCCGGGGGCGGGGGAACATTCAGTACTTC. Protein: CASSLFPRGRGNIQYF.

This clonotype was counted many times. V usage is TRBV12-3 or TRBV12-4 and J usage is TRBJ1-1; TRBD1 agrees at 7 bases. This CDR3 is 14 amino acids long. The ends lost 7 bases at V and 4 bases at J; junction bases unmatched: 9. CDR3 sequence reads: CASTTQGRSTEAFF. The CDR3 DNA is TGTGCCAGCACCACACAGGGGAGGAGCACTGAAGCTTTCTTT.

A few counts support this clonotype. The chain links TRBV10-3 to TRBJ1-2, with D unclear. This CDR3 contains 10 residues. Trimming took off 6 bases at V and 8 bases at J, with 7 bases between the two ends. Germline CDR1 and CDR2: ENHRY and SYGVKD. CDR3 DNA: TGTGCCATCAGGGCGGGAGGCTACACCTTC. It encodes CAIRAGGYTF.

The V call is TRBV12-3 or TRBV12-4, the J call TRBJ2-5, with D tentatively TRBD2 (6 bases). This CDR3 spans 13 amino acids. Deletions cut 5 bases from V and 5 bases from J, with 12 bases between. The CDR3 spells CASSDGTRETQYF. CDR3 nucleotide sequence: TGTGCCAGCAGTGACGGGACTCGTGAGACCCAGTACTTC.

This clonotype has ten or more counts. The chain is built from TRBV7-8 and TRBJ2-7; weak D call: TRBD1 (5 bases). The CDR3 contains 13 residues. The V end was cut by 6 bases, the J end by 2 bases, with 11 bases between. The V gene's germline CDR1 is SGHVS and CDR2 FQNEAQ. CDR3 in amino acids: CASSFQGAYEQYV. As DNA, the CDR3 is TGTGCCAGCAGTTTCCAGGGTGCCTACGAGCAGTACGTC.

A few counts support this clonotype. This rearrangement joins TRBV20-1 to TRBJ1-4; unclear D gene. Trimming removed 1 base at V and 4 bases at J, with 7 bases between. This CDR3 region has 13 residues. Germline loops: CDR1 DFQATT, CDR2 SNEGSKA (reference sequence). This CDR3 reads CSARGSVNEKLFF. CDR3 nucleotides: TGCAGTGCTAGAGGGTCAGTTAATGAAAAACTGTTTTTT.

In this sample, this clonotype turned up many times. J is TRBJ2-5 and V is TRBV7-9, with 8 bases aligning to TRBD1. Germline loops: CDR1 SEHNR, CDR2 FQNEAQ (reference sequence). After removal of 5 bases from V and 2 bases from J, the junction contained 7 bases not matched to a gene. The CDR3 covers 15 residues. CDR3 amino acids: CASSLWTGYQETQYF. In DNA, the CDR3 is TGTGCCAGCAGCCTATGGACAGGGTATCAAGAGACCCAGTACTTC.

This clonotype appeared many times. V is TRBV5-1 and J is TRBJ1-5; 7 bases are a match to TRBD1. This CDR3 region has 13 residues. The V and J ends lost 4 bases and 6 bases, in that order; junction bases with no gene match: 4. Germline V gene data show CDR1 as SGHRS and CDR2 as YFSETQ. The CDR3: CASSDTGVQPQHF. CDR3 DNA sequence: TGCGCCAGCAGCGACACAGGGGTTCAGCCCCAGCATTTT. Combining the CDR3 with reference TRBV5-1 and TRBJ1-5 gives the whole variable domain KAGVTQTPRYLIKTRGQQVTLSCSPISGHRSVSWYQQTPGQGLQFLFEYFSETQRNKGNFPGRFSGRQFSNSRSEMNVSTLELGDSALYLCASSDTGVQPQHFGDGTRLSIL.

This clonotype was recorded at least ten times. The V gene is TRBV4-3, the J gene TRBJ2-1, with 7 bases lining up with TRBD2. The V gene end was trimmed by 5 bases and the J gene end by 5 bases; junction bases not matched to a gene: 9. The V gene's germline CDR1 is LGHNA and CDR2 YSLEER. The CDR3 length is 15 residues. The CDR3 region is CASSLHIAGNNEQFF. The CDR3 coding sequence is TGCGCCAGCAGCTTACACATAGCGGGTAACAATGAGCAGTTCTTC.

The chain recombines TRBV27 with TRBJ2-5; possible D gene TRBD1, 6 bases. There are 13 residues in the CDR3. V lost 3 bases and J 4 bases, leaving 9 bases between the germline ends. In germline, CDR1 is MNHEY, CDR2 SMNVEV (reference sequence). The CDR3 DNA reads as TGTGCCAGCAGTTTCAGGGGAGTAGAGACCCAGTACTTC. The encoded protein is CASSFRGVETQYF.

This clonotype was counted many times. The chain carries TRBV20-1 and TRBJ2-5; TRBD2 matches at 10 bases. Germline CDR1 DFQATT, CDR2 SNEGSKA (reference sequence). The CDR3 contains 14 residues. With V trimmed by 2 bases and J by 5 bases, 5 bases remained unmatched. The CDR3 coding sequence is TGCAGTGCTAGACCTAGCGGGGGTCCGGAGACCCAGTACTTC. It yields the protein CSARPSGGPETQYF.

V is TRBV28 and J is TRBJ1-1; possible D gene TRBD1, 5 bases. V lost 8 bases and J lost 3, with 19 bases in between. CDR1 is MDHEN and CDR2 is SYDVKM in the germline V gene. The CDR3 sequence is 15 residues long. CDR3 loop: CASVDGAGYYTEAFF. In DNA, the CDR3 is TGTGCCAGCGTGGATGGGGCAGGGTATTACACTGAAGCTTTCTTT.

This clonotype was seen repeatedly, ten times or more. The J gene is TRBJ2-5, the V gene TRBV7-9, with 9 bases that match TRBD1. The CDR3 loop spans 14 amino acids. Trimming took 5 bases from V and 5 from J; bases not matched to a gene: 6. From germline, CDR1 is SEHNR and CDR2 FQNEAQ (reference sequence). The CDR3 nucleotides read TGTGCCAGCAGCCCGGGGACAGGGCTCGAGACCCAGTACTTC. Its translation is CASSPGTGLETQYF.

With respect to this clonotype: A much larger clone lies a single base off, so this may be a read error. The V and J genes are TRBV3-1 and TRBJ2-5, with D tentatively TRBD1 (5 bases). Between the trimmed V and J ends, which lost 4 bases and 8 bases, there was a span of 20 bases. This CDR3 spans 15 amino acids. Germline CDR1 reads LGHDT; CDR2 reads YNNKEL (reference sequence). The CDR3 nucleotides read TGTGCCAGCAGCCTTTCGGACACATGGGGTGATACCCAGTACTTC. The encoded protein is CASSLSDTWGDTQYF.

This clonotype showed up many times. The chain has TRBV6-2 or TRBV6-3 and TRBJ2-5; D possibly matches TRBD1 or TRBD2 (5 bases each). Germline CDR1 reads MNHEY; CDR2 reads SVGEGT. The CDR3 is 15 amino acids. The V end was cut by 5 bases, the J end by 2 bases, with 15 bases between. The CDR3 nucleotides read TGTGCCAGCAGTGGAGCCGGGGCTAAGCAAGAGACCCAGTACTTC. Its protein is CASSGAGAKQETQYF.